These T cell receptor beta chains were read from a single sample in a study of T cells in Graves' hyperthyroidism and ophthalmopathy. TCRdb re-derived calls from the multiplex PCR reads in MiXCR, one entry per CDR3 protein. The sample gives some 400,000 distinct CDR3 sequences, approximately 19% of which show up once; roughly 3.5% is in the top ten. The sequenced sample was blood. Source of these receptors: a woman younger than 30 with Graves' hyperthyroidism. CDR3s include the opening cysteine and the closing phenylalanine or tryptophan. Fields, in order: J gene, V gene, CDR3 protein.

TRBJ2-7	TRBV30	CAWRQGRSFYEQYF
TRBJ2-2	TRBV27	CASSERDRVTPGSCFF
TRBJ1-1	TRBV29-1	CSAVTGQVTEAFF
TRBJ2-2	TRBV11-3	CASSSKSSSNTGELFF
TRBJ1-1	TRBV12-3/TRBV12-4	CASSLGGRGLLIDKNTEAFF
TRBJ2-7	TRBV27	CASSLSWGDRPYERYF
TRBJ2-7	TRBV6-5	CASQEDRFYEQYF
TRBJ2-5	TRBV5-8	CASSLGNGGGAGETQYF
TRBJ2-5	TRBV3-1	CAGSQVEAAGETQYF
TRBJ2-7	TRBV10-2	CASSESERGGEGQYF
TRBJ2-5	TRBV28	CASSLWLETQYF
TRBJ1-2	TRBV20-1	CSARESGRTGWGEPNYGYTF
TRBJ2-7	TRBV3-1	CASSQDPAGGPKYF
TRBJ1-5	TRBV19	CASSPTVGLFYSNQPQHF
TRBJ2-7	TRBV18	CARSDDDEQYF
TRBJ1-2	TRBV6-1	CASSADRDGYTF
TRBJ2-5	TRBV2	CASSLRTETQYF
TRBJ1-2	TRBV11-2	CASSLSQRNYGYTF
TRBJ2-7	TRBV5-1	CASSGQGASEQYF
TRBJ2-5	TRBV27	CASTRLAEMQETQYF
TRBJ2-5	TRBV24-1	CATSDGSRETQYF
TRBJ1-3	TRBV7-8	CASSRVSTFSGNTIYF
TRBJ2-7	TRBV12-3/TRBV12-4	CASSLGGRALTRKRPFYEQYF
TRBJ1-2	TRBV2	CATRRETGGYTF
TRBJ1-2	TRBV30	CAWWGGGNYGYTF
TRBJ1-1	TRBV6-1	CASRAEVHTEAFF
TRBJ1-2	TRBV20-1	CSARDSPTGPPNYGYTF
TRBJ1-1	TRBV28	CASTRWGARNTEAFF
TRBJ1-2	TRBV6-5	CASSYDYGYTF
TRBJ2-7	TRBV20-1	CSATRTSGGADTYEQYF
TRBJ1-1	TRBV24-1	CATSDFRLGPWFGTEAFF
TRBJ1-1	TRBV7-6	CASSPGRGERTEAFF
TRBJ1-5	TRBV20-1	CSARDYEQGNQPQHF
TRBJ2-2	TRBV2	CASNRRSSNTGELFF
TRBJ2-7	TRBV2	CASRSGGSSYEQYF
TRBJ1-1	TRBV12-3/TRBV12-4	CASSFVRTGSTEAFF
TRBJ1-6	TRBV19	CASSSGGPPSNSPLHF
TRBJ2-2	TRBV11-2	CASSYWGQRGAHGELFF
TRBJ2-3	TRBV6-1	CASNRDMNTDTQYF
TRBJ2-2	TRBV6-2/TRBV6-3	CASSYETDYTGELFF
TRBJ2-2	TRBV27	CASSLWTSNTGELFF
TRBJ1-1	TRBV6-5	CASRVGQGNTEAFF
TRBJ1-2	TRBV12-3/TRBV12-4	CASSFRDGRGGYTF
TRBJ1-2	TRBV15	CATSQGARNYGYTF